In its sample, the clone carrying this TCR beta chain was seen a few times. What it binds is unknown. This sample also contains other DNA sequences that code for the same CDR3. This sample is part of a study of shared clonotypes between healthy human individuals. Study-wide context: A donor's plate count was three for CD4 naive and three for CD4 memory; CD8 naive had two and CD8 memory one.

Repertoires were generated with immunoSEQ multiplex PCR, while TCRdb's copy carries only in-frame clones and drops some. The data contain about 2.1 million clones, about 92% of them seen just once; the ten biggest clones take up around 1.7%. General study results and limits: Shared clonotypes across all four donors exceeded non-shared ones in generation probability. Blood alone was sampled, and tissue repertoires likely differ. Sharing across four donors was highest in naive CD4 (roughly 5%) and lowest in memory CD8 (roughly 0.4%).

Terminally differentiated effector memory CD45RA+ cells were excluded from the naive CD8 cells, which were CD45RO-negative and positively selected for CCR7. The receptor was derived from a man aged 18 to 29 in good health. Some clones in this sample may be carry-over from other donors' samples. Input material: naive CD8+ T cells from PBMCs.

CDR3 in amino acids: CASSLLSGDNEQFF. The CDR3 nucleotides read TGTGCCAGCAGTTTATTGTCAGGGGACAATGAGCAGTTCTTC. The V gene is TRBV27, the J gene TRBJ2-1; perhaps TRBD1 as D (6 bases). V lost 1 base and J 5 bases, leaving 9 bases between the germline ends. The CDR3 has 14 residues. Per the germline V gene, CDR1 is MNHEY and CDR2 is SMNVEV (reference sequence).